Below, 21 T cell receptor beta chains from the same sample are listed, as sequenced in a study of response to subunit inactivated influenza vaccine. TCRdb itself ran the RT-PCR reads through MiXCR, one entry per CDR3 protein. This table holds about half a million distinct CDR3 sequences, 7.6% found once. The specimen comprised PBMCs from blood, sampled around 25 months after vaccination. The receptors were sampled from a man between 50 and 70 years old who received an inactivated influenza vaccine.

DNA of the CDR3: TGTGCCAGCAGCTTATTAGTCAGAAGGGATACGCAGTATTTT. It specifies CASSLLVRRDTQYF. The rearrangement uses TRBV7-2 and TRBJ2-3; no reliable D call. CDR1 and CDR2 from the germline V gene are SGHTA and FQGNSA. The CDR3 is 14 residues long. Trimming cost V 2 bases and J 6 bases, with 12 bases left between them.

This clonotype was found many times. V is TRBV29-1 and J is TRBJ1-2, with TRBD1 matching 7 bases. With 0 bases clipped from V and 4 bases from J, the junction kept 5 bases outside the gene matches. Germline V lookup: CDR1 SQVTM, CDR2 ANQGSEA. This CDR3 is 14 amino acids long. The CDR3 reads CSVEDRGRSYGYTF. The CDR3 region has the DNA TGCAGCGTTGAAGATAGGGGGCGCAGCTATGGCTACACCTTC.

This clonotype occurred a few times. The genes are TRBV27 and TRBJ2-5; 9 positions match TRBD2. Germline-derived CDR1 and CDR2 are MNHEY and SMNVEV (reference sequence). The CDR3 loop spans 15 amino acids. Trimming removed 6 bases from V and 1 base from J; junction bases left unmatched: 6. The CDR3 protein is CASRGAGGSQETQYF. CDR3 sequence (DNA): TGTGCCAGCAGGGGGGCGGGAGGGAGCCAAGAGACCCAGTACTTC.

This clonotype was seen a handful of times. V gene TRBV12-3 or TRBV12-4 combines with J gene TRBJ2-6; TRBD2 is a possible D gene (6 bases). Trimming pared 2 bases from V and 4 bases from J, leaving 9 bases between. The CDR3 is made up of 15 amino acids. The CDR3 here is CASSLRGNGANVLTF. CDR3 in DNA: TGTGCCAGCAGTTTACGGGGGAACGGGGCCAACGTCCTGACTTTC.

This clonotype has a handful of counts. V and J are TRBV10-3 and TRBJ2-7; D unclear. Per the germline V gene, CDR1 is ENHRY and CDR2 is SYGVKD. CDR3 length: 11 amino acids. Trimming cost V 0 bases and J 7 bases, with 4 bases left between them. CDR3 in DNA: TGTGCCATCAGTGAGTCGTGGGAGCAGTACTTC. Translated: CAISESWEQYF.

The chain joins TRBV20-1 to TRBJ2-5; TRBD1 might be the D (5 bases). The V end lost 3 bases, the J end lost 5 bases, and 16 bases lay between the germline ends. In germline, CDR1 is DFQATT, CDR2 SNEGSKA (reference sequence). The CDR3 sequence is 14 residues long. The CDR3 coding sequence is TGCAGTGCTAGTTTCCCAGGGAAGTCTGAGACCCAGTACTTC. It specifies CSASFPGKSETQYF.

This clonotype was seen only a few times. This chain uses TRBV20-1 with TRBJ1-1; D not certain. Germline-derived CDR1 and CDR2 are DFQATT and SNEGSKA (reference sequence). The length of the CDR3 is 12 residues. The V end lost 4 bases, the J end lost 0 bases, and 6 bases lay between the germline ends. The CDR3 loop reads CSAKLMNTEAFF. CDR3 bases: TGCAGTGCTAAGCTGATGAACACTGAAGCTTTCTTT.

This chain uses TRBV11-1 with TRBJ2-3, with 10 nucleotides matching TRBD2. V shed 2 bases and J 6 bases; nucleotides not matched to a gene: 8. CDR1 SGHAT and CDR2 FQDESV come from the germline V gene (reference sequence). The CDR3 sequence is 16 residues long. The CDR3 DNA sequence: TGTGCCAGCAGCTTACGGATAGCGGGAGGAGGGGATACGCAGTATTTT. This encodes CASSLRIAGGGDTQYF. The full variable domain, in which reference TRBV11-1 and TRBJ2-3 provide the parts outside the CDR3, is EAEVAQSPRYKITEKSQAVAFWCDPISGHATLYWYRQILGQGPELLVQFQDESVVDDSQLPKDRFSAERLKGVDSTLKIQPAELGDSAMYLCASSLRIAGGGDTQYFGPGTRLTVL.

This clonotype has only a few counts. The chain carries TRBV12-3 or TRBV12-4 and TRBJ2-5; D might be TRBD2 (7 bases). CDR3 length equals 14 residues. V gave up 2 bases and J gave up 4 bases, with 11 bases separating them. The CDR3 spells CASSLNREGETQYF. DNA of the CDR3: TGTGCCAGCAGTTTAAACAGGGAGGGAGAGACCCAGTACTTC.

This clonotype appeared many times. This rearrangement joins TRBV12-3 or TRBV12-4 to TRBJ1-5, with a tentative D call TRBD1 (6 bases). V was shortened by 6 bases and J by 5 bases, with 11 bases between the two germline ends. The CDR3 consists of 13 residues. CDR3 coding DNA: TGTGCCAGCAGCCTCAGGGGTGATCAGCCCCAGCATTTT. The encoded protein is CASSLRGDQPQHF.

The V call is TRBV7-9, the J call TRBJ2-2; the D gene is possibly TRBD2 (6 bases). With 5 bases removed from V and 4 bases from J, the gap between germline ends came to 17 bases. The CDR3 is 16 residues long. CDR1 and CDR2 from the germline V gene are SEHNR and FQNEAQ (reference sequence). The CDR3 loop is CASSPRRGFGTGELFF. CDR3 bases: TGTGCCAGCAGCCCCAGGAGGGGTTTTGGCACCGGGGAGCTGTTTTTT.

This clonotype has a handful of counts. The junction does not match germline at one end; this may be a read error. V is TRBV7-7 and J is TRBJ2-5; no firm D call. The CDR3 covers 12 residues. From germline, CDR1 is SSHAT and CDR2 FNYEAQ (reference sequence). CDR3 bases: TGTGCTAGCAGCTTAGATAAAGGGACCCAGTACTTC. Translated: CASSLDKGTQYF.

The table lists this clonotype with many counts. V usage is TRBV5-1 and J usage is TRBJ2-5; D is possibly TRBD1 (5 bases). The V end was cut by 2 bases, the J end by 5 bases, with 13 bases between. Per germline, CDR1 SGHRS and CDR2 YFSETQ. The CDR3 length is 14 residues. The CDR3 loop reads CASSFQGVRETQYF. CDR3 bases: TGCGCCAGCAGCTTTCAGGGTGTGCGGGAGACCCAGTACTTC. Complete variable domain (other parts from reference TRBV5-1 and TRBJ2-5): KAGVTQTPRYLIKTRGQQVTLSCSPISGHRSVSWYQQTPGQGLQFLFEYFSETQRNKGNFPGRFSGRQFSNSRSEMNVSTLELGDSALYLCASSFQGVRETQYFGPGTRLLVL.

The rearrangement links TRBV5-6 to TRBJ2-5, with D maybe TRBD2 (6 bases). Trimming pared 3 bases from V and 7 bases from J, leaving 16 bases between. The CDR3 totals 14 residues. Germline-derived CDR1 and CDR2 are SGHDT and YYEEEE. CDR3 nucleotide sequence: TGTGCCAGCAGCTCGCCCATGAGTAGCGGGACCCAGTACTTC. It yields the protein CASSSPMSSGTQYF.

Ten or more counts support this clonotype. DNA of the CDR3: TGCAGCGTTGACGGGGGGGCAACAGATACGCAGTATTTT. Residues: CSVDGGATDTQYF. The chain is built from TRBV29-1 and TRBJ2-3, with 8 bases aligning to TRBD2. CDR3 size: 13 residues. The germline V gene encodes CDR1 SQVTM and CDR2 ANQGSEA. Trimming took 3 bases from V and 3 from J; bases not matched to a gene: 2.

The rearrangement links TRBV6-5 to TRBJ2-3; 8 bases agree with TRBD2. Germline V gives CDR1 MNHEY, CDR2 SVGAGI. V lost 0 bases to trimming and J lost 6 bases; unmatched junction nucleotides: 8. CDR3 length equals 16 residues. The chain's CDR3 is CASSYSAGGLADTQYF. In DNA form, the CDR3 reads TGTGCCAGCAGTTACTCTGCGGGAGGATTAGCGGATACGCAGTATTTT.

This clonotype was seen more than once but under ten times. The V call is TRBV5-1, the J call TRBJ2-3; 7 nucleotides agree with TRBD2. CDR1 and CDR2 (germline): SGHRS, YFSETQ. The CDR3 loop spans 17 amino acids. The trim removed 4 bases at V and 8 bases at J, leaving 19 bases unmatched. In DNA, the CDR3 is TGCGCCAGCAGCGTTGAGGGAACTAGCGCCCCAAAGGGTACGCAGTATTTT. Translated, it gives CASSVEGTSAPKGTQYF.

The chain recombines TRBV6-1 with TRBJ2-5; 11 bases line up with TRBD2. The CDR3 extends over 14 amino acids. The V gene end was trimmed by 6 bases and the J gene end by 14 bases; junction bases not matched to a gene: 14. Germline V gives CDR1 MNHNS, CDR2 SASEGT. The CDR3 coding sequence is TGTGCCAGCAGCCTTGGGGCTAGCGGGGGGTCCGAATACTTC. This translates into CASSLGASGGSEYF.

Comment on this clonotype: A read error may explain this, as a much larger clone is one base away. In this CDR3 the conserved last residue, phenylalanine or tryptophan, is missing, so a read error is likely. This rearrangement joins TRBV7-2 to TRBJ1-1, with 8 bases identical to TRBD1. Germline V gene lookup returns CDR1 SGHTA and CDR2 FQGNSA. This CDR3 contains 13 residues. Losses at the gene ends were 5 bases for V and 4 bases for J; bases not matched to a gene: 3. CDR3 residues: CASSPGTGTEAFL. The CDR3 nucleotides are TGTGCCAGCAGCCCCGGGACAGGCACTGAAGCTTTCTTG.

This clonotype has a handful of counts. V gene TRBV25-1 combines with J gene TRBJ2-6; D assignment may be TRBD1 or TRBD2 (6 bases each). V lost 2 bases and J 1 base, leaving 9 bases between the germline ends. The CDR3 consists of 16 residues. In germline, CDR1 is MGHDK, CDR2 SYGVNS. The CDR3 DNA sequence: TGTGCCAGCAGTGAACAAGGGGGGTCTGGGGCCAACGTCCTGACTTTC. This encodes CASSEQGGSGANVLTF.

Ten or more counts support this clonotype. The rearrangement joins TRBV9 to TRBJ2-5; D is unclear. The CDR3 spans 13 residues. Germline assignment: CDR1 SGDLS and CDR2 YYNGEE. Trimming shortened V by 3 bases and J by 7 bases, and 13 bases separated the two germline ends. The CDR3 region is CASSAHTWGTQYF. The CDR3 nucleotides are TGTGCCAGCAGCGCCCACACGTGGGGGACCCAGTACTTC.